These 22 T cell receptor beta chains share one sample of origin, sequenced in a study of regulatory T cells in long-lasting Graves disease. The time point denotes: newly diagnosed GD, antithyroid drugs for less than 3 months. The authors made the TCR library using RNA they extracted from PBMCs. Assembly of TCR beta libraries relied on iRepertoire HTBI primers together with Arm-PCR of CDR3 regions. TCRdb redid the calling of the multiplex PCR reads with MiXCR, one entry per CDR3 protein. The table has a few hundred thousand distinct CDR3 sequences, under 20% seen once. In addition, the sample was reused for a study of T cells in Graves' hyperthyroidism and ophthalmopathy.

The sample consisted of peripheral blood mononuclear cells (PBMCs), taken at new diagnosis, from a patient treated with antithyroid drugs. The receptors shown here come from a woman younger than 30 with Graves disease.

V and J are TRBV13 and TRBJ2-1; the match to TRBD2 covers 16 bases. J gave up 9 bases and V 5 bases, and 16 bases lay outside the gene matches. There are 19 residues in the CDR3. The germline V gene has CDR1 PRHDT and CDR2 FYEKMQ (reference sequence). The CDR3 DNA reads TGTGCCAGCAGCCCCCATGGGACTAGCGGGAGGGCCGGGGAGGGTGAGCAGTTCTTC. Protein product: CASSPHGTSGRAGEGEQFF.

The chain joins TRBV28 to TRBJ1-6; TRBD1 matches at 8 bases. This CDR3 region has 13 residues. With V trimmed by 2 bases and J by 11 bases, 2 bases remained unmatched. CDR1 is MDHEN and CDR2 is SYDVKM in the germline V gene. The CDR3 DNA sequence: TGTGCCAGCAGTTTAGACAGGGGTCCACCCCTCCACTTT. Amino acid sequence: CASSLDRGPPLHF.

CDR3 DNA sequence: TGTGCCAGCAGTGGGACAGGGGGTCGCGAGCAGTACTTC. This codes for CASSGTGGREQYF. V is TRBV6-1 and J is TRBJ2-7; 10 positions match TRBD1. Trimming at V came to 4 bases and at J to 6 bases, leaving 3 bases not matched to a gene. This CDR3 contains 13 residues. Per germline, CDR1 MNHNS and CDR2 SASEGT.

This chain uses TRBV29-1 with TRBJ2-1, with 8 bases lining up with TRBD2. This CDR3 comprises 12 residues. The germline V gene encodes CDR1 SQVTM and CDR2 ANQGSEA. In DNA form, the CDR3 reads TGCACCATTCGACTAGCGTACAATGAGCAGTTCTTC. Translating it yields CTIRLAYNEQFF.

This clonotype turned up a few times. The chain links TRBV29-1 to TRBJ1-2; no reliable D call. CDR3 length: 13 amino acids. Germline values: CDR1 SQVTM, CDR2 ANQGSEA. Trimming removed 5 bases from V and 1 base from J, with 11 bases in between. Written as DNA, the CDR3 is TGCAGCGTTACGGCCAGAGATAACTATGGCTACACCTTC. Its protein product is CSVTARDNYGYTF.

This clonotype was detected ten times or more. The chain uses TRBV2 and TRBJ2-2; D remains ambiguous. The V gene lost 9 bases and the J gene lost 0 bases, with 20 bases spanning the gap. The germline CDR1 and CDR2 sequences are SNHLY and FYNNEI. The CDR3 totals 17 residues. This CDR3 reads CARLDLGRKSNTGELFF. CDR3 sequence (DNA): TGTGCCAGGCTAGATTTAGGCCGGAAATCGAACACCGGGGAGCTGTTTTTT.

Concerning this clonotype itself: Possible read error: a much larger clone is one base away. V and J are TRBV6-2 or TRBV6-3 and TRBJ2-5; D not certain. Germline V gene lookup returns CDR1 MNHEY and CDR2 SVGEGT. CDR3 length: 12 amino acids. CDR3 in DNA: TGTGCCAACAGTTACTCGAGAGAGACCCAGTACTTC. Protein: CANSYSRETQYF.

This clonotype was observed many times. The chain employs TRBV28 and TRBJ2-7; D call uncertain. Germline assignment: CDR1 MDHEN and CDR2 SYDVKM. The CDR3 contains 14 residues. V lost 3 bases and J lost 2, with 11 bases in between. Here the CDR3 reads CASSFLGETYEQYF. The CDR3 coding sequence is TGTGCCAGCAGTTTTCTCGGAGAGACCTACGAGCAGTACTTC. Combining the CDR3 with reference TRBV28 and TRBJ2-7 gives the whole variable domain DVKVTQSSRYLVKRTGEKVFLECVQDMDHENMFWYRQDPGLGLRLIYFSYDVKMKEKGDIPEGYSVSREKKERFSLILESASTNQTSMYLCASSFLGETYEQYFGPGTRLTVT.

In its sample, this clonotype was seen many times. The chain has TRBV3-1 and TRBJ2-2; TRBD2 agrees at 10 bases. CDR1 is LGHDT, CDR2 YNNKEL, per germline (reference sequence). The CDR3 has 16 amino acids. The ends lost 2 bases at V and 5 bases at J; junction bases unmatched: 5. This chain's CDR3 is CASSQSSGSFTGELFF. In nucleotides, the CDR3 is TGTGCCAGCAGCCAATCTAGCGGGAGTTTTACCGGGGAGCTGTTTTTT.

This clonotype was observed a few times. This sequence joins TRBV27 and TRBJ2-6; no definite D call. The ends were cut back, 6 bases at V and 0 bases at J, with 6 bases in the middle. Looked up from germline, CDR1 is MNHEY and CDR2 is SMNVEV (reference sequence). This CDR3 contains 14 residues. The CDR3, as DNA: TGTGCCAGCAGCTTGTTCTCTGGGGCCAACGTCCTGACTTTC. Residues: CASSLFSGANVLTF.

The genes are TRBV27 and TRBJ1-4, with TRBD1 as a possible D gene (6 bases). The CDR3 length is 13 residues. Germline V CDR1 and CDR2: MNHEY, SMNVEV (reference sequence). V dropped 6 bases and J dropped 10 bases, with 15 bases sitting between them. This chain's CDR3 is CASRPTGGRKLFF. In nucleotides, the CDR3 is TGTGCCAGCAGACCCACCGGGGGGCGAAAACTGTTTTTT.

In its sample, this clonotype was seen many times. This sequence joins TRBV11-2 and TRBJ2-7; D not certain. Trimming pared 1 base from V and 2 bases from J, leaving 15 bases between. The germline V gene has CDR1 SGHAT and CDR2 FQNNGV. The CDR3 is 16 residues long. In DNA, the CDR3 is TGTGCCAGCAGCTTAGGCCCGAGCGACGGACCCTACGAGCAGTACTTC. Translated, it gives CASSLGPSDGPYEQYF.

This clonotype was found many times. This chain joins TRBV11-2 and TRBJ2-3; 9 positions match TRBD2. With 1 base clipped from V and 2 bases from J, the junction kept 7 bases outside the gene matches. Germline V CDR1 and CDR2: SGHAT, FQNNGV. The CDR3 extends over 17 amino acids. CDR3 sequence (DNA): TGTGCCAGCAGCTTAGTGGGAGCGGGAGGATTCACAGATACGCAGTATTTT. It encodes CASSLVGAGGFTDTQYF.

This clonotype was counted ten times or more. The CDR3 DNA follows: TGTGCCAGCAGTGACTCACAGAACACTGAAGCTTTCTTT. This sequence encodes CASSDSQNTEAFF. This chain connects TRBV6-4 to TRBJ1-1; D is uncertain. Germline CDR1 and CDR2: MRHNA and SNTAGT. V lost 0 bases and J 1 base, leaving 3 bases between the germline ends. CDR3 length: 13 amino acids.

This clonotype came up a few times. The rearrangement joins TRBV2 to TRBJ1-3; D is undetermined. Trimming left V 10 bases short and J 2 bases short, with 21 bases between. The germline V gene has CDR1 SNHLY and CDR2 FYNNEI. The CDR3 runs to 16 residues. Written as DNA, the CDR3 is TGTGCCATACCGAAGGAGGGTTCAGTGGCTGGAAACACCATATATTTT. Its translation: CAIPKEGSVAGNTIYF.

In its sample, this clonotype was seen many times. The CDR3: CASSQARGSGRAGETQYF. The CDR3 coding sequence is TGTGCCAGCAGCCAGGCCAGGGGTAGCGGGAGGGCCGGGGAGACCCAGTACTTC. The rearrangement uses TRBV3-1 and TRBJ2-5; 11 bases match TRBD2. Per the germline V gene, CDR1 is LGHDT and CDR2 is YNNKEL (reference sequence). The CDR3 is 18 residues long. With V trimmed by 3 bases and J by 5 bases, 14 bases remained unmatched.

A word on this clonotype: It is likely a read error: a sequence one base away is far more abundant. The rearrangement links TRBV7-2 to TRBJ1-2; D may be TRBD1 (6 bases). From germline, CDR1 is SGHTA and CDR2 FQGNSA. The CDR3 runs 13 residues. V was clipped by 5 bases and J by 4 bases, with 11 bases between them. DNA for the CDR3: TGTGCCAGCAGCCCCATAGGGGGCTATGGCTACACCTTC. The encoded protein is CASSPIGGYGYTF. The whole variable domain, filled in from reference TRBV7-2 and TRBJ1-2, reads GAGVSQSPSNKVTEKGKDVELRCDPISGHTALYWYRQSLGQGLEFLIYFQGNSAPDKSGLPSDRFSAERTGGSVSTLTIQRTQQEDSAVYLCASSPIGGYGYTFGSGTRLTVV.

In this sample, this clonotype turned up a few times. V and J are TRBV20-1 and TRBJ2-7; TRBD2 might be the D (6 bases). The CDR3 spans 17 residues. Germline loops: CDR1 DFQATT, CDR2 SNEGSKA (reference sequence). V was cut by 5 bases and J by 0 bases, with 23 bases left in between. The CDR3 nucleotides are TGCAGTGCTGAGCCCCTTGGTCGTAGCGGATCCTCCTACGAGCAGTACTTC. It translates to CSAEPLGRSGSSYEQYF.

The table lists this clonotype with many counts. V usage is TRBV12-3 or TRBV12-4 and J usage is TRBJ2-7; no firm D call. The CDR3 totals 15 residues. Between the trimmed V and J ends, which lost 0 bases and 4 bases, there was a span of 13 bases. In nucleotides, the CDR3 is TGTGCCAGCAGTTTAGCTCCCCGGAGAGGATACGAGCAGTACTTC. It is translated as CASSLAPRRGYEQYF.

This clonotype was picked up a small number of times. The CDR3 spells CASSASGQIVEKLFF. The CDR3 DNA reads TGCGCCAGCAGCGCAAGCGGACAGATCGTTGAAAAACTGTTTTTT. This chain joins TRBV5-1 and TRBJ1-4; weak D call: TRBD1 (6 bases). Trimming left V 4 bases short and J 7 bases short, with 17 bases between. There are 15 residues in the CDR3. The germline CDR1 and CDR2 sequences are SGHRS and YFSETQ.

The sample holds many counts of this clonotype. The rearrangement links TRBV13 to TRBJ2-3, with D tentatively TRBD1 (6 bases). Per the germline V gene, CDR1 is PRHDT and CDR2 is FYEKMQ (reference sequence). Trimming took off 0 bases at V and 3 bases at J, with 16 bases between the two ends. The CDR3 runs to 17 residues. The chain's CDR3 is CASSLGLRATGTDTQYF. The CDR3 DNA is TGTGCCAGCAGCTTAGGCTTGAGGGCGACAGGAACAGATACGCAGTATTTT. Looking up the rest from reference TRBV13 and TRBJ2-3 gives the full variable domain: AAGVIQSPRHLIKEKRETATLKCYPIPRHDTVYWYQQGPGQDPQFLISFYEKMQSDKGSIPDRFSAQQFSDYHSELNMSSLELGDSALYFCASSLGLRATGTDTQYFGPGTRLTVL.

V gene TRBV30 combines with J gene TRBJ2-2; D possibly uses TRBD1 or TRBD2 (5 bases each). This CDR3 is 14 amino acids long. V lost 3 bases and J lost 2, with 10 bases in between. Germline CDR1 GTSNPN, CDR2 SVGIG (reference sequence). CDR3 sequence reads: CAWSTGRNTGELFF. In nucleotides, the CDR3 is TGTGCCTGGAGCACGGGACGCAACACCGGGGAGCTGTTTTTT.